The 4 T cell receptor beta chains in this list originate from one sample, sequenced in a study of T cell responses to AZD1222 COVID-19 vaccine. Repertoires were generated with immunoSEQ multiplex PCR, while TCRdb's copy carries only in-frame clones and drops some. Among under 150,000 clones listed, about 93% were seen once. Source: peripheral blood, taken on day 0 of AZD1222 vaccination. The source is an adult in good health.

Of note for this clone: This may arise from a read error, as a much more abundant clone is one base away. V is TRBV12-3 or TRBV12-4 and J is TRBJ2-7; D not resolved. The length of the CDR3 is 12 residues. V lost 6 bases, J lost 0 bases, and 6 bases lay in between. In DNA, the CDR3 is TGTGCCAGCAGCGCAAGCTCCTACGAGCAGTACTTC. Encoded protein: CASSASSYEQYF.

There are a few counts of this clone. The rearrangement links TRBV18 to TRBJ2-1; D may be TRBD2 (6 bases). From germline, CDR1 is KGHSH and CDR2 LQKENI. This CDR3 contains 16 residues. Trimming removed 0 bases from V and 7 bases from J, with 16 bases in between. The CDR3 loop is CASSPPTSLRENEQFF. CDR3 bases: TGTGCCAGCTCACCACCGACGAGCCTACGGGAGAATGAGCAGTTCTTC.

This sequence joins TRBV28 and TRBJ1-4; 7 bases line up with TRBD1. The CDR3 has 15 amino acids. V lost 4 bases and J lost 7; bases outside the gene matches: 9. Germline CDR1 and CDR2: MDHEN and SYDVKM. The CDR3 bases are TGTGCCAGCAGTTCACCGGGACAGACGGGTGAAAAACTGTTTTTT. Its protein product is CASSSPGQTGEKLFF. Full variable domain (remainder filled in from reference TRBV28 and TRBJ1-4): DVKVTQSSRYLVKRTGEKVFLECVQDMDHENMFWYRQDPGLGLRLIYFSYDVKMKEKGDIPEGYSVSREKKERFSLILESASTNQTSMYLCASSSPGQTGEKLFFGSGTQLSVL.

CDR3 loop: CASRGFETDDNYGYTF. The CDR3 DNA sequence: TGTGCCAGCAGGGGATTCGAAACCGACGATAACTATGGCTACACCTTC. The chain carries TRBV28 and TRBJ1-2, with D unresolved. There are 16 residues in the CDR3. The V end was cut by 6 bases, the J end by 1 base, with 18 bases between. Germline CDR1 MDHEN, CDR2 SYDVKM.